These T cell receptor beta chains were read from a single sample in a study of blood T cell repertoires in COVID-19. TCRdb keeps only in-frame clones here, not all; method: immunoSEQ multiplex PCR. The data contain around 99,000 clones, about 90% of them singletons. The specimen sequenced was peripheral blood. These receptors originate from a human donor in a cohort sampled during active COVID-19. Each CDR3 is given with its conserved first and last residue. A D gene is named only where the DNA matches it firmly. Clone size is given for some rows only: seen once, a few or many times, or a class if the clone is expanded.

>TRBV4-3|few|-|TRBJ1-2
TGCGCCAGCAGCCACCAAGCTGACCGAGGAGCCTATGGCTACACCTTC
CASSHQADRGAYGYTF
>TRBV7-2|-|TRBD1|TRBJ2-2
TGTGCTACGGACAGGTCGAACACCGGGGAGCTGTTTTTT
CATDRSNTGELFF
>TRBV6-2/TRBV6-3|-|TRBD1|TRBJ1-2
TGTGCCAGCAGTTACCGACAGGGGAACTATGGCTACACCTTC
CASSYRQGNYGYTF
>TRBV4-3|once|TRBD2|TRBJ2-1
TGCGCCAGCAGCCAAGGGGGATTAGCGGGCGGAACCCAGTTCTTC
CASSQGGLAGGTQFF
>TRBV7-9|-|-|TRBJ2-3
TGTGCCAGCAGCCCGACTAGCACAGATACGCAGTATTTT
CASSPTSTDTQYF
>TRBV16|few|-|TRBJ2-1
TGTGCCAGCAGCCCACGCGGGCCCCCGGGGAATGAGCAGTTCTTC
CASSPRGPPGNEQFF
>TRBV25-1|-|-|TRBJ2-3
TGTGCCAGCAGTGAATTGACTAGTTTTTCAGATACGCAGTATTTT
CASSELTSFSDTQYF
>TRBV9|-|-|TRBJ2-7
TGTGCCAGCAGCTTCGCCGGGGACGAGCAGTACTTC
CASSFAGDEQYF
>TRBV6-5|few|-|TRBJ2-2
TGTGCCAGCAGTCAGGGGAGCACCGGGGAGCTGTTTTTT
CASSQGSTGELFF
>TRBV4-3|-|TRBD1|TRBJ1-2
TGCGCCAGCAGCCGGGGACAGGGGGCGGTTGGCTACACCTTC
CASSRGQGAVGYTF
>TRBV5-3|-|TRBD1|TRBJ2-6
TGTGCCAGAAGCTTTCCGGACAGGGACATAGGCCATGGGCTCCCAGGGGCCAACGTCCTGACTTTC
CARSFPDRDIGHGLPGANVLTF
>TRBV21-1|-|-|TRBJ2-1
TGTGCCAGCAGCAAACAGCGGGACCGCTACAATGAGCAGTTCTTC
CASSKQRDRYNEQFF
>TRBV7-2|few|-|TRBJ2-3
TGTGCCAGCAGCAATCCGGGACACTTCACAGATACGCAGTATTTT
CASSNPGHFTDTQYF
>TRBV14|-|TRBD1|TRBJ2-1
TGTGCCAGCAGCTTCTACCCCCGGGACAGGGGCTACAATGAGCAGTTCTTC
CASSFYPRDRGYNEQFF
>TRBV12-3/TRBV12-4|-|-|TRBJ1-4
TGTGCCAGCAGCTTCGCAACTAATGAAAAACTGTTTTTT
CASSFATNEKLFF
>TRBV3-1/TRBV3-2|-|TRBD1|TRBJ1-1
TGTGCCAGCAGCGGCCGGGACAGGGGGCCCGGAGGGGAAGCTTTCTTT
CASSGRDRGPGGEAFF
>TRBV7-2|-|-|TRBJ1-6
TGTGCCAGCAGCGGGCGGAGGGGAAACTCCTATAATTCACCCCTCCACTTT
CASSGRRGNSYNSPLHF
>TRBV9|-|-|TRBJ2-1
TGTGCCAGCAGCCCTCCTGGAAGGCAGGACAATGAGCAGTTCTTC
CASSPPGRQDNEQFF
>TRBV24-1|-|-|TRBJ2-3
TGTGCCACCAGTCCGGTGGGGGACAAGGACACAGATACGCAGTATTTT
CATSPVGDKDTDTQYF
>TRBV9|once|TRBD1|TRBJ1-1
TGTGCCAGCAGCGTAGCGGACAGGGGCACTGAAGCTTTCTTT
CASSVADRGTEAFF
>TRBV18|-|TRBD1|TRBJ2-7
TGTGCCAGCTCACCCCTAGACAGGGACGGTCGCGGCGAGCAGTACTTC
CASSPLDRDGRGEQYF
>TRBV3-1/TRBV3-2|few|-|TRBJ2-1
TGTGCCAGCAGCCAAGATCTGGGGGGGGCCTGGAATGAGCAGTTCTTC
CASSQDLGGAWNEQFF
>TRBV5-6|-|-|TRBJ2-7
TGTGCCAGCAGCTTGGGGGCCGGAGGGGCGACCTACGAGCAGTACTTC
CASSLGAGGATYEQYF
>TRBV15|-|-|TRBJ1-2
TGTGCCACCAGCAGGGGGCGGGGCGTTGCTAACTATGGCTACACCTTC
CATSRGRGVANYGYTF
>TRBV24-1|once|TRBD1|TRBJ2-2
TGTGCCACCAGTGATTTTTTACCCCCGGGACAGATAAACACCGGGGAGCTGTTTTTT
CATSDFLPPGQINTGELFF
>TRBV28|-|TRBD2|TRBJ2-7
TGTGCCAGCGGGGGGGGACGGCAAGGGACCTACGAGCAGTACTTC
CASGGGRQGTYEQYF